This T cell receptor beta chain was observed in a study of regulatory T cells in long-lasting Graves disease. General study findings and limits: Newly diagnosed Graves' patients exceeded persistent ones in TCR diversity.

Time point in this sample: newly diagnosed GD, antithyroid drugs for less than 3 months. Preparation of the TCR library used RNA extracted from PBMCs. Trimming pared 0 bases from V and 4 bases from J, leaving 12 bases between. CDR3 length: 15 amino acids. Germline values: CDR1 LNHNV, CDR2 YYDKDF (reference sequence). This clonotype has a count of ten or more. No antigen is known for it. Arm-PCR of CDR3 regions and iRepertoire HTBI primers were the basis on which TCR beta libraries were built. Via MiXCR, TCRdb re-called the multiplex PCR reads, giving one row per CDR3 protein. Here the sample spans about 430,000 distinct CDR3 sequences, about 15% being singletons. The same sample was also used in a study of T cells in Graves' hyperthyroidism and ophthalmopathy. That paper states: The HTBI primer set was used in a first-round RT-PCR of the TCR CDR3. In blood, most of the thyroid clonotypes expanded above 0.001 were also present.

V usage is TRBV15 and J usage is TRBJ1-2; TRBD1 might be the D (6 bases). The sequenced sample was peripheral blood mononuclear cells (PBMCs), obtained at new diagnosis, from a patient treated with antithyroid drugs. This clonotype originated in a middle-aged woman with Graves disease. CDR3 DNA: TGTGCCACCAGCAGAGATCTGACAGGCACCTATGGCTACACCTTC. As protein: CATSRDLTGTYGYTF.